This entry lists 31 T cell receptor beta chains sequenced from one sample in a study of cytomegalovirus exposure and HLA in healthy donors. The PCR employed 60 Vbeta primers together with 13 Jbeta primers. This table comes from immunoSEQ multiplex PCR, and its TCRdb copy is limited to in-frame clones, with some not included. The top ten hold around 3.1% of the sample, which has some 140,000 clones, around 79% seen once. The sample taken for sequencing was PBMCs. The receptors were sampled from a female donor in good health and CMV-seronegative.

This chain uses TRBV7-2 with TRBJ2-7; D call uncertain. V dropped 5 bases and J dropped 6 bases, with 8 bases sitting between them. This CDR3 is 11 amino acids long. The germline V gene encodes CDR1 SGHTA and CDR2 FQGNSA. CDR3 sequence: CASSILSEQYF. The CDR3 region has the DNA TGTGCCAGCAGCATTCTAAGCGAGCAGTACTTC.

The chain carries TRBV12-2 and TRBJ2-5; the D call in the table, TRBD2, was not verified against the DNA. TRBV12-2 is tagged as a pseudogene. The CDR3 loop spans 17 amino acids. CDR3 protein: CASRLTSGRRVQETQYF. CDR3 nucleotides: TGTGCAAGTCGCTTAACTAGCGGGAGGAGGGTCCAAGAGACCCAGTACTTC.

This chain uses TRBV28 with TRBJ1-5, with D perhaps matching TRBD1 (6 bases). Germline V gives CDR1 MDHEN, CDR2 SYDVKM. This CDR3 contains 15 residues. The ends were cut back, 5 bases at V and 6 bases at J, with 17 bases in the middle. Written as DNA, the CDR3 is TGTGCCAGCAGTCCTGCCTCGACAGGCCCTCAGCCCCAGCATTTT. Translated, it gives CASSPASTGPQPQHF. Full variable domain (rest looked up from reference TRBV28 and TRBJ1-5): DVKVTQSSRYLVKRTGEKVFLECVQDMDHENMFWYRQDPGLGLRLIYFSYDVKMKEKGDIPEGYSVSREKKERFSLILESASTNQTSMYLCASSPASTGPQPQHFGDGTRLSIL.

This rearrangement joins TRBV4-3 to TRBJ1-4; possible D gene TRBD1, 5 bases. This CDR3 comprises 16 residues. Germline values: CDR1 LGHNA, CDR2 YSLEER. The germline V and J ends were trimmed by 0 bases and 7 bases, with 15 bases remaining between them. The CDR3 region is CASSQDVGRVAEKLFF. CDR3 sequence (DNA): TGCGCCAGCAGCCAAGACGTAGGCAGGGTTGCTGAAAAACTGTTTTTT.

This chain joins TRBV29-1 and TRBJ2-1; D remains ambiguous. Germline CDR1 and CDR2: SQVTM and ANQGSEA. CDR3 length: 10 residues. The V gene lost 8 bases and the J gene lost 3 bases, with 5 bases spanning the gap. The CDR3 sequence: CSRLYNEQFF. CDR3 DNA: TGCAGCCGTCTCTACAATGAGCAGTTCTTC.

This clone was counted only a few times. The chain has TRBV4-1 and TRBJ2-4; 11 positions agree with TRBD2. Germline values: CDR1 MGHRA, CDR2 YSYEKL. With 6 bases clipped from V and 5 bases from J, the junction kept 3 bases outside the gene matches. The CDR3 loop spans 14 amino acids. The CDR3 here is CASSRSGGENIQYF. The DNA of the CDR3 is TGCGCCAGCAGTCGTAGCGGGGGGGAAAACATTCAGTACTTC.

The chain carries TRBV7-9 and TRBJ1-6; TRBD1 agrees at 9 bases. Trimming removed 5 bases from V and 6 bases from J; junction bases left unmatched: 2. The CDR3 runs to 14 residues. Germline V gives CDR1 SEHNR, CDR2 FQNEAQ (reference sequence). Here the CDR3 reads CASSPGQGNSPLHF. The CDR3 DNA follows: TGTGCCAGCAGCCCGGGACAGGGTAATTCACCCCTCCACTTT.

J is TRBJ1-2 and V is TRBV4-3, with TRBD1 identical over 7 bases. CDR1 is LGHNA and CDR2 is YSLEER in the germline V gene. CDR3 size: 15 residues. J was trimmed by 9 bases and V by 0 bases; bases with no gene match: 10. CDR3 nucleotides: TGCGCCAGCAGCCAAGACCTGGCAGGGGGTAGACGCTACACCTTC. The encoded protein is CASSQDLAGGRRYTF.

As regards this clone: At one boundary the junction diverges from the germline segment, which might be a read error. J is TRBJ2-5 and V is TRBV25-1; TRBD1 matches 8 bases. This CDR3 contains 14 residues. Germline-derived CDR1 and CDR2 are MGHDK and SYGVNS. CDR3 DNA sequence: TGTGCCAGCAGTGAAAGGGACAGGCAAGGGACCCAGTACTTC. Translation: CASSERDRQGTQYF.

This rearrangement joins TRBV6-5 to TRBJ2-7, with 8 bases that match TRBD1. Looked up from germline, CDR1 is MNHEY and CDR2 is SVGAGI. V lost 5 bases to trimming and J lost 5 bases; unmatched junction nucleotides: 8. The CDR3 runs to 14 residues. The CDR3 reads CASSTPGGGHEQYF. The CDR3 region has the DNA TGTGCCAGCAGTACCCCAGGGGGCGGCCACGAGCAGTACTTC.

The chain combines TRBV27 with TRBJ2-2; 9 positions agree with TRBD2. The CDR3 is made up of 14 amino acids. V was pared by 8 bases and J by 3 bases, with 4 bases of the junction left unmatched. Germline V gene data show CDR1 as MNHEY and CDR2 as SMNVEV (reference sequence). The CDR3 DNA sequence: TGTGCCAGCTCGGGACTAGCTTACACCGGGGAGCTGTTTTTT. Its protein is CASSGLAYTGELFF.

J is TRBJ1-2 and V is TRBV14, with D tentatively TRBD1 (5 bases). The CDR3 is made up of 14 amino acids. V was pared by 0 bases and J by 7 bases, with 12 bases between. Germline values: CDR1 SGHDN, CDR2 FVKESK. The CDR3: CASSQDGRVSGYTF. The CDR3, as DNA: TGTGCCAGCAGCCAAGATGGCAGGGTCTCTGGCTACACCTTC.

The V gene is TRBV5-1, the J gene TRBJ2-7, with TRBD2 as a possible D gene (6 bases). The CDR3 runs to 14 residues. Trimming removed 3 bases from V and 0 bases from J, with 10 bases in between. The germline gives CDR1 SGHRS, CDR2 YFSETQ. In DNA form, the CDR3 reads TGCGCCAGCAGCTCCTTAGCGGACTCCTACGAGCAGTACTTC. Residues: CASSSLADSYEQYF.

This clone was observed a few times. The chain uses TRBV5-6 and TRBJ1-2; D is possibly TRBD1 (6 bases). Germline lookup yields CDR1 SGHDT and CDR2 YYEEEE. The CDR3 runs 14 residues. V was trimmed by 1 base and J by 7 bases, leaving 14 bases between them. The CDR3 loop is CASSLTGIRCGYTF. The CDR3 coding sequence is TGTGCCAGCAGCTTGACAGGGATCCGATGTGGCTACACCTTC.

The J gene is TRBJ2-5, the V gene TRBV5-5, with a tentative D call TRBD2 (5 bases). There are 14 residues in the CDR3. The germline gives CDR1 SGHKS, CDR2 YYEKEE (reference sequence). V gave up 1 base and J gave up 5 bases, with 12 bases separating them. CDR3 in amino acids: CASSLRGMGETQYF. As DNA, the CDR3 is TGTGCCAGCAGCTTGAGAGGGATGGGCGAGACCCAGTACTTC.

The count of this clone is one. The genes are TRBV7-2 and TRBJ2-7, with a possible D match to TRBD2 (6 bases). The length of the CDR3 is 13 residues. Germline CDR1 is SGHTA and CDR2 is FQGNSA. V was clipped by 1 base and J by 9 bases, with 13 bases between them. The CDR3 reads CASSLEPGVGQYF. The CDR3 bases are TGTGCCAGCAGCTTAGAGCCGGGGGTTGGGCAGTACTTC.

The genes are TRBV5-5 and TRBJ2-1; 12 bases are a match to TRBD2. Germline CDR1 and CDR2: SGHKS and YYEKEE (reference sequence). The trim removed 8 bases at V and 8 bases at J, leaving 8 bases unmatched. The CDR3 is 14 residues long. CDR3 sequence: CASILAGGSDEQFF. The CDR3 DNA is TGTGCCAGTATTCTAGCGGGAGGGTCGGATGAGCAGTTCTTC.

The chain links TRBV9 to TRBJ2-5; TRBD2 agrees at 15 bases. This CDR3 is 17 amino acids long. Looked up from germline, CDR1 is SGDLS and CDR2 is YYNGEE. V was pared by 5 bases and J by 5 bases, with 10 bases of the junction left unmatched. CDR3 sequence reads: CASRPGLAGGYDETQYF. The CDR3 DNA reads TGTGCCAGCAGACCCGGACTAGCGGGGGGGTACGACGAGACCCAGTACTTC. Full variable domain (outside the CDR3, taken from reference TRBV9 and TRBJ2-5): DSGVTQTPKHLITATGQRVTLRCSPRSGDLSVYWYQQSLDQGLQFLIQYYNGEERAKGNILERFSAQQFPDLHSELNLSSLELGDSALYFCASRPGLAGGYDETQYFGPGTRLLVL.

The rearrangement uses TRBV30 and TRBJ1-1; no clear D gene. Germline CDR1 GTSNPN, CDR2 SVGIG (reference sequence). This CDR3 region has 13 residues. Trimming took off 2 bases at V and 1 base at J, with 8 bases between the two ends. CDR3 coding DNA: TGTGCCTGGAGTAGAAGCTCGAACACTGAAGCTTTCTTT. Translating gives CAWSRSSNTEAFF.

The V call is TRBV4-1, the J call TRBJ2-3; 8 bases agree with TRBD1. The CDR3 has 16 residues. The V gene's germline CDR1 is MGHRA and CDR2 YSYEKL. Trimming at V came to 2 bases and at J to 4 bases, leaving 8 bases not matched to a gene. CDR3 protein: CASSQFGRGRADTQYF. CDR3 DNA: TGCGCCAGCAGCCAATTCGGCAGGGGGCGTGCAGATACGCAGTATTTT.

The DNA of the CDR3 is TGTGCCAGCTCACCACTTGACAGGGGGATCAACGAGCAGTACTTC. This codes for CASSPLDRGINEQYF. The chain links TRBV18 to TRBJ2-5; TRBD1 aligns across 9 bases. The J call may be in error: the DNA end matches TRBJ2-7 better. Germline CDR1 reads KGHSH; CDR2 reads LQKENI. This CDR3 has 15 amino acids.

This clone occurred once. V usage is TRBV5-1 and J usage is TRBJ2-7, with D possibly TRBD1 on 6 matching bases. Deletions cut 4 bases from V and 0 bases from J, with 14 bases between. Per the germline V gene, CDR1 is SGHRS and CDR2 is YFSETQ. The length of the CDR3 is 15 residues. CDR3 amino acids: CASSKAGANSYEQYF. The DNA of the CDR3 is TGCGCCAGCAGCAAGGCAGGGGCAAACTCCTACGAGCAGTACTTC.

J is TRBJ1-1 and V is TRBV18; TRBD1 aligns across 8 bases. Trimming took 6 bases from V and 1 from J; bases not matched to a gene: 4. Germline-derived CDR1 and CDR2 are KGHSH and LQKENI. CDR3 length equals 14 residues. This chain's CDR3 is CASSKTGENTEAFF. DNA for the CDR3: TGTGCCAGCTCTAAGACAGGGGAGAACACTGAAGCTTTCTTT.

This clone was seen a single time. The chain carries TRBV4-1 and TRBJ2-5; 13 bases match TRBD2. The germline V gene has CDR1 MGHRA and CDR2 YSYEKL. CDR3 size: 16 residues. V shed 6 bases, J shed 5 bases, and the junction held 9 bases outside the gene matches. CDR3 sequence reads: CASSQSLAGGLETQYF. DNA of the CDR3: TGCGCCAGCAGTCAGTCACTAGCGGGGGGGCTTGAGACCCAGTACTTC.

This sequence joins TRBV14 and TRBJ2-5; a possible D gene is TRBD2 (6 bases). The germline V and J ends were trimmed by 5 bases and 5 bases, with 15 bases remaining between them. The CDR3 is 14 residues long. The germline V gene has CDR1 SGHDN and CDR2 FVKESK. The CDR3 spells CASSTHSGWETQYF. The CDR3 bases are TGTGCCAGCAGCACCCATAGCGGATGGGAGACCCAGTACTTC.

The chain joins TRBV25-1 to TRBJ2-3, with D possibly TRBD1 on 6 matching bases. This CDR3 is built from 15 residues. Germline assignment: CDR1 MGHDK and CDR2 SYGVNS. The V gene lost 2 bases and the J gene lost 6 bases, with 15 bases spanning the gap. CDR3: CASSELATGTDTQYF. The CDR3 DNA reads as TGTGCCAGCAGTGAACTAGCCACAGGGACGGATACGCAGTATTTT.

This chain connects TRBV28 to TRBJ1-6, with 12 bases fitting TRBD1. CDR1 MDHEN and CDR2 SYDVKM come from the germline V gene. After removal of 6 bases from V and 10 bases from J, the junction contained 10 bases not matched to a gene. The CDR3 extends over 16 amino acids. CDR3 nucleotides: TGTGCCAGCAGACGGGGACAGGGGGCAATTGGGTCACCCCTCCACTTT. Its protein product is CASRRGQGAIGSPLHF.

The chain links TRBV5-6 to TRBJ2-7; TRBD2 aligns across 7 bases. Germline-derived CDR1 and CDR2 are SGHDT and YYEEEE. V lost 4 bases to trimming and J lost 3 bases; unmatched junction nucleotides: 10. CDR3 length: 15 amino acids. The CDR3 loop reads CASSARLGGNYEQYF. The CDR3 DNA is TGTGCCAGCAGCGCCCGGTTGGGGGGGAACTACGAGCAGTACTTC.

The chain employs TRBV5-6 and TRBJ2-1; tentatively, D is TRBD2 (6 bases). The CDR3 is made up of 16 amino acids. Germline CDR1 reads SGHDT; CDR2 reads YYEEEE. Trimming removed 1 base at V and 1 base at J, with 12 bases between. CDR3 nucleotide sequence: TGTGCCAGCAGCTTGCCGGGGAGCGGGTCCTACAATGAGCAGTTCTTC. This encodes CASSLPGSGSYNEQFF.

This chain links TRBV2 with TRBJ2-2, with 9 bases identical to TRBD2. V lost 0 bases to trimming and J lost 6 bases; unmatched junction nucleotides: 8. CDR3 length equals 17 residues. Germline V gives CDR1 SNHLY, CDR2 FYNNEI. The CDR3 reads CASSEALGGGASGELFF. The CDR3 coding sequence is TGTGCCAGCAGTGAAGCGCTTGGCGGGGGGGCCTCCGGGGAGCTGTTTTTT.

This sequence joins TRBV28 and TRBJ2-7; TRBD1 might be the D (5 bases). The CDR3 sequence is 14 residues long. V was cut by 5 bases and J by 0 bases, with 11 bases left in between. Germline V CDR1 and CDR2: MDHEN, SYDVKM. The CDR3 reads CASSAQAPSYEQYF. The CDR3 nucleotides are TGTGCCAGCAGTGCACAGGCTCCCTCCTACGAGCAGTACTTC.